What follows are 26 T cell receptor beta chains derived from one specimen sequenced in a study of cytomegalovirus exposure and HLA in healthy donors. The PCR employed 60 Vbeta primers together with 13 Jbeta primers. Repertoires were generated with immunoSEQ multiplex PCR, while TCRdb's copy carries only in-frame clones and drops some. The data contain 160,000 or so clones, approximately 81% of them singletons. The specimen was PBMCs. These receptors were obtained from a man aged 25 to 40 in good health and CMV-seronegative.

The chain uses TRBV4-1 and TRBJ1-1, with D maybe TRBD1 (6 bases). The CDR3 totals 19 residues. The V end lost 1 base, the J end lost 0 bases, and 21 bases lay between the germline ends. Germline V lookup: CDR1 MGHRA, CDR2 YSYEKL. CDR3 protein: CASSQGLYRTAPMNTEAFF. In DNA, the CDR3 is TGCGCCAGCAGCCAAGGCCTCTATAGGACAGCTCCAATGAACACTGAAGCTTTCTTT.

The V call is TRBV5-4, the J call TRBJ2-7; a possible D gene is TRBD1 (6 bases). This CDR3 is built from 12 residues. Trimming stripped 2 bases from V and 4 bases from J, with 7 bases between. From germline, CDR1 is SGHNT and CDR2 YYREEE (reference sequence). CDR3 bases: TGTGCCAGCAGCTTACAGGGTTACGAGCAGTACTTC. This translates into CASSLQGYEQYF. The entire variable domain, with the rest obtained from reference TRBV5-4 and TRBJ2-7, is as follows: ETGVTQSPTHLIKTRGQQVTLRCSSQSGHNTVSWYQQALGQGPQFIFQYYREEENGRGNFPPRFSGLQFPNYSSELNVNALELDDSALYLCASSLQGYEQYFGPGTRLTVT.

The V and J genes are TRBV7-8 and TRBJ2-3, with D perhaps matching TRBD1 (5 bases). CDR1 and CDR2 (germline): SGHVS, FQNEAQ. The CDR3 is 14 residues long. V lost 3 bases, J lost 5 bases, and 12 bases lay in between. CDR3 residues: CASSLQTVGDTQYF. CDR3 DNA sequence: TGTGCCAGCAGCTTGCAGACAGTCGGAGATACGCAGTATTTT.

This chain joins TRBV2 and TRBJ2-1; 8 positions match TRBD1. V was pared by 7 bases and J by 9 bases, with 14 bases of the junction left unmatched. CDR3 length: 15 amino acids. Germline CDR1 and CDR2: SNHLY and FYNNEI. CDR3 nucleotide sequence: TGTGCCAGCATTCTGGCCGAGACAGGGGCTTCTGAGCAGTTCTTC. It specifies CASILAETGASEQFF.

This chain links TRBV28 with TRBJ1-1; D call uncertain. Germline CDR1 is MDHEN and CDR2 is SYDVKM. The CDR3 contains 11 residues. Trimming pared 2 bases from V and 7 bases from J, leaving 5 bases between. DNA of the CDR3: TGTGCCAGCAGTTTACGTAGTGAAGCTTTCTTT. It codes for CASSLRSEAFF.

The V gene is TRBV5-1, the J gene TRBJ2-5, with unresolved D. The V end was cut by 5 bases, the J end by 0 bases, with 8 bases between. Germline loops: CDR1 SGHRS, CDR2 YFSETQ. The CDR3 runs 13 residues. CDR3 sequence reads: CASRFRDQETQYF. CDR3 bases: TGCGCCAGCAGGTTTCGGGACCAAGAGACCCAGTACTTC.

The rearrangement links TRBV4-2 to TRBJ1-5; D ambiguous. Looked up from germline, CDR1 is LGHNA and CDR2 is YNFKEQ. The CDR3 covers 13 residues. The V end lost 0 bases, the J end lost 10 bases, and 10 bases lay between the germline ends. In DNA, the CDR3 is TGTGCCAGCAGCCAAGAGGCGCAGACACCCCAGCATTTT. Its protein is CASSQEAQTPQHF.

V and J are TRBV28 and TRBJ2-2; 8 bases align to TRBD1. The CDR3 sequence is 15 residues long. Trimming cost V 6 bases and J 6 bases; bases outside gene matches: 9. Germline loops: CDR1 MDHEN, CDR2 SYDVKM. The DNA for the CDR3 is TGTGCCAGCAGCCCGGACAGGGTCAGGGCCGGGGAGCTGTTTTTT. This codes for CASSPDRVRAGELFF.

This clone was seen a single time. V gene TRBV5-6 combines with J gene TRBJ2-4; D is uncertain. CDR3 length equals 15 residues. V dropped 1 base and J dropped 6 bases, with 14 bases sitting between them. Germline V gives CDR1 SGHDT, CDR2 YYEEEE. CDR3 sequence: CASSLYELRRNIQYF. CDR3 coding DNA: TGTGCCAGCAGCTTGTACGAGCTGAGGAGAAACATTCAGTACTTC. The full variable domain, completed using reference TRBV5-6 and TRBJ2-4, is DAGVTQSPTHLIKTRGQQVTLRCSPKSGHDTVSWYQQALGQGPQFIFQYYEEEERQRGNFPDRFSGHQFPNYSSELNVNALLLGDSALYLCASSLYELRRNIQYFGAGTRLSVL.

The rearrangement uses TRBV19 and TRBJ1-4; tentatively, D is TRBD1 (6 bases). V lost 1 base and J 7 bases, leaving 22 bases between the germline ends. This CDR3 is 18 amino acids long. Germline CDR1 reads LNHDA; CDR2 reads SQIVND (reference sequence). CDR3 DNA: TGTGCCAGTAGTATAGGGTCAACGTGGGGGGGCGAGGGTGAAAAACTGTTTTTT. Translation: CASSIGSTWGGEGEKLFF.

This chain links TRBV19 with TRBJ2-1, with 9 bases aligning to TRBD2. CDR3 length equals 15 residues. Germline CDR1 LNHDA, CDR2 SQIVND (reference sequence). Unmatched junction bases numbered 2, after V lost 3 bases and J lost 2 bases. This CDR3 reads CASSIGTSTYNEQFF. In DNA form, the CDR3 reads TGTGCCAGTAGTATTGGGACTAGCACCTACAATGAGCAGTTCTTC.

This rearrangement joins TRBV5-1 to TRBJ1-1; TRBD1 agrees at 8 bases. Germline CDR1 is SGHRS and CDR2 is YFSETQ. Unmatched junction bases numbered 7, after V lost 3 bases and J lost 6 bases. This CDR3 has 14 amino acids. CDR3 sequence: CASSSQGALAEAFF. CDR3 in DNA: TGCGCCAGCAGCTCGCAGGGGGCGCTTGCTGAAGCTTTCTTT.

The chain employs TRBV4-2 and TRBJ1-5; D is uncertain. Trimming took off 0 bases at V and 4 bases at J, with 16 bases between the two ends. Germline V gene data show CDR1 as LGHNA and CDR2 as YNFKEQ. The length of the CDR3 is 17 residues. CDR3 amino acids: CASSQDPPAVENQPQHF. The CDR3 coding sequence is TGTGCCAGCAGCCAAGATCCCCCAGCTGTGGAGAATCAGCCCCAGCATTTT.

This chain connects TRBV28 to TRBJ2-5, with a possible D match to TRBD1 (5 bases). Trimming removed 1 base from V and 2 bases from J, with 14 bases in between. The V gene's germline CDR1 is MDHEN and CDR2 SYDVKM. This CDR3 region has 16 residues. The CDR3 nucleotides read TGTGCCAGCAGTTTATATAGCCTCAGGGTTCAAGAGACCCAGTACTTC. This sequence encodes CASSLYSLRVQETQYF.

V is TRBV27 and J is TRBJ1-1; 9 bases match TRBD1. Per germline, CDR1 MNHEY and CDR2 SMNVEV (reference sequence). V lost 0 bases, J lost 4 bases, and 3 bases stayed unmatched. The CDR3 consists of 15 residues. In DNA form, the CDR3 reads TGTGCCAGCAGTTTATCAGGACAGGGGTTCACTGAAGCTTTCTTT. Protein product: CASSLSGQGFTEAFF.

The DNA for the CDR3 is TGTGCCAGCAGCTTAGGAGATATTGGCAGGGCCGACTCTGGAAACACCATATATTTT. It codes for CASSLGDIGRADSGNTIYF. The chain combines TRBV11-2 with TRBJ1-3; a possible D gene is TRBD1 (5 bases). CDR3 length: 19 residues. CDR1 is SGHAT, CDR2 FQNNGV, per germline. Trimming left V 1 base short and J 0 bases short, with 19 bases between.

This chain links TRBV5-1 with TRBJ2-7, with a possible D match to TRBD1 (5 bases). This CDR3 contains 13 residues. The ends were cut back, 0 bases at V and 3 bases at J, with 7 bases in the middle. Germline V CDR1 and CDR2: SGHRS, YFSETQ. The CDR3 nucleotides are TGCGCCAGCAGCTTGGAAACAGGCTACGAGCAGTACTTC. Protein product: CASSLETGYEQYF.

This chain links TRBV27 with TRBJ2-5; 10 nucleotides align to TRBD2. CDR1 is MNHEY and CDR2 is SMNVEV in the germline V gene (reference sequence). The CDR3 is 16 residues long. V trimming: 6 bases; J trimming: 5 bases; junction bases outside the gene matches: 12. The CDR3 DNA sequence: TGTGCCAGCAGCCCAGATATAGCGGGAGGCCGCGAGACCCAGTACTTC. It encodes CASSPDIAGGRETQYF.

This chain connects TRBV6-6 to TRBJ1-5; D ambiguous. The V gene's germline CDR1 is MNHNY and CDR2 SVGAGI (reference sequence). There are 14 residues in the CDR3. V dropped 5 bases and J dropped 6 bases, with 14 bases sitting between them. DNA of the CDR3: TGTGCCAGCAGTCTAAACAGTTTAGGTCAGCCCCAGCATTTT. This sequence encodes CASSLNSLGQPQHF.

The CDR3 sequence: CASRNGGDRETQYF. The CDR3 DNA reads TGTGCCAGCAGGAACGGGGGAGATCGGGAGACCCAGTACTTC. The chain employs TRBV6-5 and TRBJ2-5; TRBD2 is a possible D gene (6 bases). V lost 6 bases to trimming and J lost 5 bases, with 16 bases between them. CDR1 is MNHEY, CDR2 SVGAGI, per germline. There are 14 residues in the CDR3.

With respect to this clone: One junction end does not reproduce the germline sequence, and a read error may be involved. The chain has TRBV7-9 and TRBJ2-7; D may be TRBD1 (6 bases). The CDR3 loop spans 16 amino acids. Germline CDR1 and CDR2: SEHNR and FQNEAQ (reference sequence). CDR3 sequence: CSSSSNPPAVGGEQYF. The CDR3 DNA reads as TGTTCCAGCAGCTCAAACCCTCCTGCGGTAGGGGGTGAGCAGTACTTC.

The chain carries TRBV5-8 and TRBJ2-2; D not certain. V was clipped by 0 bases and J by 1 base, with 13 bases between them. The CDR3 length is 17 residues. Germline V lookup: CDR1 SGHTS, CDR2 YDEGEE. The chain's CDR3 is CASSLATSALNTGELFF. The CDR3 DNA reads as TGTGCCAGCAGCTTGGCCACGAGCGCCTTGAACACCGGGGAGCTGTTTTTT.

The chain carries TRBV29-1 and TRBJ2-5, with D tentatively TRBD2 (5 bases). Trimming left V 4 bases short and J 4 bases short, with 25 bases between. The length of the CDR3 is 17 residues. Germline V lookup: CDR1 SQVTM, CDR2 ANQGSEA. CDR3 nucleotides: TGCAGCGTTGCACGCAGGCTGAGTCGGGAAGGACGAGAGACCCAGTACTTC. Translated: CSVARRLSREGRETQYF.

V gene TRBV6-6 combines with J gene TRBJ1-3; a possible D gene is TRBD1 (5 bases). The CDR3 is 14 amino acids. Germline V gene sequence: CDR1 MNHNY, CDR2 SVGAGI (reference sequence). Trimming left V 8 bases short and J 0 bases short, with 11 bases between. This chain's CDR3 is CASLDRSSGNTIYF. Written as DNA, the CDR3 is TGTGCCAGCTTAGACAGAAGCTCTGGAAACACCATATATTTT.

V and J are TRBV6-1 and TRBJ2-5; possible D gene TRBD2, 5 bases. TRBJ2-7 matches the DNA end more closely, so the J call is doubtful. The germline CDR1 and CDR2 sequences are MNHNS and SASEGT. The CDR3 totals 14 residues. For the CDR3, the DNA is TGTGCCAGCGAGATGGCAGGACTCTATTACGAGCAGTACTTC. Residues: CASEMAGLYYEQYF.

The chain uses TRBV5-1 and TRBJ2-3; 7 bases are a match to TRBD1. Per the germline V gene, CDR1 is SGHRS and CDR2 is YFSETQ. J lost 4 bases, V lost 4 bases, and 6 bases had no gene match. This CDR3 is built from 14 residues. The CDR3 protein is CASSPTGLSDTQYF. CDR3 bases: TGCGCCAGCAGCCCGACAGGGCTCTCAGATACGCAGTATTTT.